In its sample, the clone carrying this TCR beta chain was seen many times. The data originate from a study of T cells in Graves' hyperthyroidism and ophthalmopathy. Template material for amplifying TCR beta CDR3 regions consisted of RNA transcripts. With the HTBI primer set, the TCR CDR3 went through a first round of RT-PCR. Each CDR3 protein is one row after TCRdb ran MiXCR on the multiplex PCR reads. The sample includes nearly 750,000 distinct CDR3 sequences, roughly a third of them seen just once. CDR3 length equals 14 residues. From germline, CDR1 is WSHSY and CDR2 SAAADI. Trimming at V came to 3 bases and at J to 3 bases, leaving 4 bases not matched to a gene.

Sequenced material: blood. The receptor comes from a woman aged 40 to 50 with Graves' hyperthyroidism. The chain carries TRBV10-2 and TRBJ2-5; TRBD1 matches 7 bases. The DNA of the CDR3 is TGCGCCAGCAGTGACGAACAGGGGAAAGAGACCCAGTACTTC. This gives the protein CASSDEQGKETQYF.